The T cell receptor (beta chain) described here comes from a study of OX40 agonist ivuxolimab in advanced cancers. Study summary: Ivuxolimab was administered intravenously to patients at 0.01 to 10 mg/kg every 2 weeks. 30% to 40% of patients had received prior checkpoint inhibitor therapy. A mean age of about 56 years, range about 20 to 90, was recorded, and 82.7% were male. Study findings and constraints: Expanded clones were, on average, more numerous among CD8+ T cells than CD4+.

TCRdb's copy holds only in-frame clones and misses some; the assay was immunoSEQ multiplex PCR. The table shows over 25,000 clones, with about 85% occurring only once. The length of the CDR3 is 12 residues. Germline CDR1 reads MNHEY; CDR2 reads SMNVEV (reference sequence). V dropped 0 bases and J dropped 7 bases, with 6 bases sitting between them. With respect to this clone: What it recognizes is unknown.

Here the sequenced sample was CD4+ or CD8+ T cells sorted from blood, taken in a trial of the OX40 agonist ivuxolimab. V is TRBV27 and J is TRBJ1-1; D is ambiguous. This TCR came from an adult with an advanced solid tumor such as melanoma, head and neck, liver or kidney cancer. The CDR3: CASSLSGYEAFF. DNA of the CDR3: TGTGCCAGCAGTTTATCAGGGTATGAAGCTTTCTTT.